This T cell receptor (beta chain) is drawn from a study of blood T cell repertoires in COVID-19. For the study at large: Specimens from acute and convalescent COVID-19 originated in the United States, Italy and Spain.

Assay: immunoSEQ multiplex PCR; the TCRdb copy retains only in-frame clones and omits some. The table records roughly 340,000 clones, around 87% of them present only once. V was clipped by 6 bases and J by 2 bases; unmatched bases: 10. Germline CDR1 and CDR2: MDHEN and SYDVKM. CDR3 size: 17 residues. This receptor was taken from a man between 35 and 55 years old in a cohort exposed to, infected with or recovered from COVID-19 (not recorded which). The chain links TRBV28 to TRBJ2-5, with 12 bases fitting TRBD2. Sequences were obtained from PBMCs or T cells enriched from blood (not recorded which). The CDR3 spells CASSRRLAGVRQETQYF. The CDR3 bases are TGTGCCAGCAGCCGCCGACTAGCGGGAGTTCGGCAAGAGACCCAGTACTTC.